The source of this TCR beta chain is a study of blood T cell repertoires in COVID-19. Study information: Researchers got acute and convalescent COVID-19 samples from the United States, Italy and Spain. T cells, B-cell-depleted T cells, or PBMCs provided the cDNA or gDNA that served as material.

In its sample, this clone was seen a few times. In the original analysis: Amplification of reference gene primers provided the estimated nucleated cell counts. The protocol was immunoSEQ multiplex PCR, while the TCRdb copy is restricted to in-frame clones and leaves out a portion. That table is the source of V, J and clone size, and D and trimming were worked out from the DNA. The sample has about 170,000 clones; roughly 70% are singletons. CDR1 is SGHRS and CDR2 is YFSETQ in the germline V gene. The V end was cut by 0 bases, the J end by 5 bases, with 15 bases between. The CDR3 contains 15 residues. The receptor's source is an elderly woman with acute or convalescent COVID-19. The sample was peripheral blood. The chain joins TRBV5-1 to TRBJ2-7; possibly TRBD1 for D (6 bases). The DNA of the CDR3 is TGCGCCAGCAGCTTGGGCCTGACAGGCGGAAACGAGCAGTACTTC. It yields the protein CASSLGLTGGNEQYF.